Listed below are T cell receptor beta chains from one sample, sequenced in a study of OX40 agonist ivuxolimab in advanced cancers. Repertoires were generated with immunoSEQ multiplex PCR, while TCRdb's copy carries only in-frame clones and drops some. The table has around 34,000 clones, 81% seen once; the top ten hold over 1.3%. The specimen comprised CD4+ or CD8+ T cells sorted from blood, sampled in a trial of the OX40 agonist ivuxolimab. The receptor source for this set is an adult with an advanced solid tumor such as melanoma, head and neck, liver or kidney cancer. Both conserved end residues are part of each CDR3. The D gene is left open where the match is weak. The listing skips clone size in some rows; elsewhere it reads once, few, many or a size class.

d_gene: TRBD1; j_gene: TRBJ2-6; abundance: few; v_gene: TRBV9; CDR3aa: CASSTRQGAGANVLTF; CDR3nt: TGTGCCAGCAGCACCCGACAGGGGGCTGGGGCCAACGTCCTGACTTTC
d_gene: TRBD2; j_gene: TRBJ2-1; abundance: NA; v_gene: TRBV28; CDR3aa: CASSSPSGTNEQFF; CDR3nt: TGTGCCAGCAGTTCCCCGAGCGGGACCAATGAGCAGTTCTTC
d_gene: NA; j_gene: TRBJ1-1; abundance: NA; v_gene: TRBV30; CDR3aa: CAWSVEGSRAFF; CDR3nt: TGTGCCTGGAGTGTAGAGGGATCTCGCGCTTTCTTT
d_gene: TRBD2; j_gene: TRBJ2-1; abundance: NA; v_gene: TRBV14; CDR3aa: CASSRGTSGRFNEQFF; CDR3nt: TGTGCCAGCAGCCGCGGGACTAGCGGGAGGTTTAATGAGCAGTTCTTC
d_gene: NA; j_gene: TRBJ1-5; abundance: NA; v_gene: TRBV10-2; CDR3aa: CASSLGDNQPQHF; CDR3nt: TGCGCCAGCAGTCTAGGGGACAATCAGCCCCAGCATTTT
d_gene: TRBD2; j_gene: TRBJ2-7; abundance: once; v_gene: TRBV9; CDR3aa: CASTRTSGRDEQYF; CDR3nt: TGTGCCAGCACGAGGACTAGCGGGAGGGACGAGCAGTACTTC
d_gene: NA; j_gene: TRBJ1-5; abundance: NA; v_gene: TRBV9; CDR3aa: CASSTQGYQPQHF; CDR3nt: TGTGCCAGCAGCACCCAGGGGTACCAGCCCCAGCATTTT
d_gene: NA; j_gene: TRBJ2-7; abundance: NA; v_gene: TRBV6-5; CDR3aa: CASSYSISAYEQYF; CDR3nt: TGTGCCAGCAGTTACTCGATATCGGCCTACGAGCAGTACTTC
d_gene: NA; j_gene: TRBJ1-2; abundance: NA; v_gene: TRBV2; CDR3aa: CASSTDAHRIANYGYTF; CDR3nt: TGTGCCAGCAGCACCGACGCCCACAGGATAGCTAACTATGGCTACACCTTC
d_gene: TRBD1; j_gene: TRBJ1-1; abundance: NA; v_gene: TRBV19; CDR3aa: CASSQGVGVTEAFF; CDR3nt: TGTGCCAGTAGTCAGGGGGTGGGGGTAACTGAAGCTTTCTTT
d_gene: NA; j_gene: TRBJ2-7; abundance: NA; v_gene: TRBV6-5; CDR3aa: CASSYSPAHYEQYF; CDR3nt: TGTGCCAGCAGTTACTCGCCTGCGCACTACGAGCAGTACTTC
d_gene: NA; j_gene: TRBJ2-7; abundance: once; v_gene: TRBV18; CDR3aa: CASSTTAGDSYEQYF; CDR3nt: TGTGCCAGCTCGACCACGGCTGGGGACTCCTACGAGCAGTACTTC
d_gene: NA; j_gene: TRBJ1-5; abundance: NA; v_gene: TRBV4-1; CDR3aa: CASSQVGGGQPQHF; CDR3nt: TGCGCCAGCAGCCAAGTTGGCGGAGGTCAGCCCCAGCATTTT
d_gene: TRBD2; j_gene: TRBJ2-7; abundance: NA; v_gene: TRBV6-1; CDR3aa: CASRSTSGRQGAYF; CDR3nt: TGTGCCAGCAGGTCGACTAGCGGGAGACAAGGGGCGTACTTC
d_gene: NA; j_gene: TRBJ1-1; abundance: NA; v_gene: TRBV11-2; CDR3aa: CASSFEDTEAFF; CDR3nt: TGTGCCAGCAGCTTTGAAGACACTGAAGCTTTCTTT
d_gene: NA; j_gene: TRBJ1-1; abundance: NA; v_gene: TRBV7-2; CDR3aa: CASSLEGVTVMNTEAFF; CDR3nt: TGTGCCAGCAGCTTAGAAGGGGTGACAGTCATGAACACTGAAGCTTTCTTT
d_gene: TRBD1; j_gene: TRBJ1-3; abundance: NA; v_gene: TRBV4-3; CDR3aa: CASSHANGQGSIYF; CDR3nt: TGCGCCAGCAGCCATGCAAACGGACAGGGTTCCATATATTTT
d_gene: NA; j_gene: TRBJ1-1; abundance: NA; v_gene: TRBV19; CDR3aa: CASSSKGPPFEAFF; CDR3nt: TGTGCCAGTAGTAGTAAAGGACCCCCTTTCGAAGCTTTCTTT
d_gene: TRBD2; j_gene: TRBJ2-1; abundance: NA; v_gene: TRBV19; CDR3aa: CASSVSGRAHNEQFF; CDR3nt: TGTGCCAGTAGTGTCAGCGGGAGGGCCCACAATGAGCAGTTCTTC
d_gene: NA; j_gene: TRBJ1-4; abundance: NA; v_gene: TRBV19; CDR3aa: CASRPGTTTNEKLFF; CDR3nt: TGTGCCAGTAGACCCGGGACAACAACTAATGAAAAACTGTTTTTT
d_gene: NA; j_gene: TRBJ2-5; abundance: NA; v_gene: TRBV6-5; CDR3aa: CASRAPTLQETQYF; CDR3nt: TGTGCCAGCAGGGCACCCACCCTCCAAGAGACCCAGTACTTC
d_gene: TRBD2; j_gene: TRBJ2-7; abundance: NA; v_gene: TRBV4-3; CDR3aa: CASSLGTSGAYEQYF; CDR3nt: TGCGCCAGCAGCCTCGGGACTAGCGGGGCCTACGAGCAGTACTTC
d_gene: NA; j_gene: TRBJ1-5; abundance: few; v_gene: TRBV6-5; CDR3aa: CASSPARNQPQHF; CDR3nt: TGTGCCAGCAGTCCGGCGCGGAATCAGCCCCAGCATTTT
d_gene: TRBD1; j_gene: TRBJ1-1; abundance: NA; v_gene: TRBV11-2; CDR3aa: CASSTRQGASQNTEAFF; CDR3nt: TGTGCCAGCAGCACCCGGCAGGGGGCGTCCCAAAACACTGAAGCTTTCTTT
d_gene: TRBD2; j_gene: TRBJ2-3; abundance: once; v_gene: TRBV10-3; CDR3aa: CAISELGGGRTDTQYF; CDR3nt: TGTGCCATCAGCGAACTCGGGGGGGGCCGAACAGATACGCAGTATTTT
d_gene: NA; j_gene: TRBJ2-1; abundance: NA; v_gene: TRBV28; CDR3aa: CATSVLGPSNNEQFF; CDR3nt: TGTGCCACCTCCGTCTTAGGTCCCTCGAACAATGAGCAGTTCTTC
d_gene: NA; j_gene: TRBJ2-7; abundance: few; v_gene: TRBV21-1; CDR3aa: CARRRDRDSAEQYF; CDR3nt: TGTGCCAGGAGGAGGGACAGGGATTCGGCCGAGCAGTACTTC
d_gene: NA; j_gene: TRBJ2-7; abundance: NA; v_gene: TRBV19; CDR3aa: CASSEGQKAAQYF; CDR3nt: TGTGCCAGTAGTGAAGGACAGAAAGCGGCGCAGTACTTC
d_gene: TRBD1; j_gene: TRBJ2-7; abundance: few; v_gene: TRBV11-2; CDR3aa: CASSQPGQGFNEQYF; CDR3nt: TGTGCCAGCAGCCAACCGGGACAGGGGTTCAACGAGCAGTACTTC
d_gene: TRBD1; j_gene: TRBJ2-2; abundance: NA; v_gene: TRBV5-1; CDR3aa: CASSSRQGTGELFF; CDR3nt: TGCGCCAGCAGCAGCAGACAGGGTACCGGGGAGCTGTTTTTT
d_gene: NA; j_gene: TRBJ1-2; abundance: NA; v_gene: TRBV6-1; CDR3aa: CASSEAGGETGYTF; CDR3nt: TGTGCCAGCAGTGAAGCTGGAGGGGAAACGGGCTACACCTTC
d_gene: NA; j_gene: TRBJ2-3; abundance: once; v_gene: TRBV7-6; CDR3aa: CASSLPQDTQYF; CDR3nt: TGTGCCAGCAGCTTACCACAAGATACGCAGTATTTT
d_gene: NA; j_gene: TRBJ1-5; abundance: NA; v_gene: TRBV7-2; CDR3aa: CASSLDGQPQHF; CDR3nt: TGTGCCAGCAGCTTAGATGGGCAGCCCCAGCATTTT
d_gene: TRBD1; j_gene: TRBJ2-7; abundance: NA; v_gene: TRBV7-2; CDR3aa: CASSLGDRSYEQYF; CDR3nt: TGTGCCAGCAGCTTAGGGGACAGGTCCTACGAGCAGTACTTC
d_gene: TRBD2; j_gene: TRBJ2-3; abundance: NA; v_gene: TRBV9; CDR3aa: CASSVELAGGDTQYF; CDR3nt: TGTGCCAGCAGCGTAGAGCTAGCGGGAGGAGATACGCAGTATTTT
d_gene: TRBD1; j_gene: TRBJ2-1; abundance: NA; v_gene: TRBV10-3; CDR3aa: CAIGQGLNEQFF; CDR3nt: TGTGCCATCGGACAGGGGCTCAATGAGCAGTTCTTC
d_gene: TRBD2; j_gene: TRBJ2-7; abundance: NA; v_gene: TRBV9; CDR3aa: CASSVATGGRFSEQYF; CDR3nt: TGTGCCAGCAGCGTAGCAACGGGCGGGAGGTTCAGCGAGCAGTACTTC
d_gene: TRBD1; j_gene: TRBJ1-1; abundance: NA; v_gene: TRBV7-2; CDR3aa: CASSSRTGGSTEAFF; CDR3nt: TGTGCCAGCAGCTCAAGGACAGGGGGAAGCACTGAAGCTTTCTTT
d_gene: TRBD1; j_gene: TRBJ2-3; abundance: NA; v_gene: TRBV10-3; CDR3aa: CAISDRGRQDTQYF; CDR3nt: TGTGCCATCAGTGACAGGGGGCGTCAAGATACGCAGTATTTT
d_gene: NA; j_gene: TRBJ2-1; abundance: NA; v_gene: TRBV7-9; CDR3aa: CASSMVNEQFF; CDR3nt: TGTGCCAGCAGCATGGTCAATGAGCAGTTCTTC
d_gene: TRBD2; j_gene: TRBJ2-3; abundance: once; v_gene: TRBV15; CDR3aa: CATSRDPSGGADTQYF; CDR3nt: TGTGCCACCAGCAGAGATCCTAGCGGGGGTGCAGATACGCAGTATTTT